This T cell receptor beta chain emerged from a study of blood T cell repertoires in COVID-19. Study in general: Sites across the United States, Italy and Spain contributed samples from acute and convalescent COVID-19.

The method was immunoSEQ multiplex PCR; TCRdb's version includes in-frame clones alone and lacks a portion of them. The sample shows about 270,000 clones, roughly 80% of them seen only once. Trimming took 1 base from V and 7 from J; bases not matched to a gene: 12. CDR3 length: 15 amino acids. Germline V gene sequence: CDR1 GTSNPN, CDR2 SVGIG (reference sequence). This clonotype originated in a human donor with COVID-19, enrolled during active disease. The donor label of this sample is uncertain. The specimen sequenced was peripheral blood. The J gene is TRBJ1-2, the V gene TRBV30; 7 bases map to TRBD1. CDR3 coding DNA: TGTGCCTGGAGTGGTACAGGGGCAGCCCTGGGTGGCTACACCTTC. It specifies CAWSGTGAALGGYTF.